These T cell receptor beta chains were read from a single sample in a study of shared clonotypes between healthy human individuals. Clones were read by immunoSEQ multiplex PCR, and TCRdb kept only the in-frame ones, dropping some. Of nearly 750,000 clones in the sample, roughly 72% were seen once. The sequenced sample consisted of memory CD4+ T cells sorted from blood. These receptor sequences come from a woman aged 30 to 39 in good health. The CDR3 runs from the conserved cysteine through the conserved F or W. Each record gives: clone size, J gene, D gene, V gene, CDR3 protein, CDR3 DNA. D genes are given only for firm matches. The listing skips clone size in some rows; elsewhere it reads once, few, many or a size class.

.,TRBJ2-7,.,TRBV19,CATRDLYEQYF,TGTGCCACCAGGGATCTCTACGAGCAGTACTTC
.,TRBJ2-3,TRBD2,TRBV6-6,CASSGLAVRDTQYF,TGTGCCAGCAGTGGACTAGCGGTCAGGGATACGCAGTATTTT
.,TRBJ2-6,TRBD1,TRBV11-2,CASRPRTGGSGANVLTF,TGTGCCAGCAGACCTAGGACAGGGGGCAGTGGGGCCAACGTCCTGACTTTC
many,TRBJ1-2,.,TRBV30,CAWSRGGGYGYTF,TGTGCCTGGAGCCGGGGCGGAGGGTATGGCTACACCTTC
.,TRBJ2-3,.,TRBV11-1,CASSKPTSTTDTQYF,TGTGCCAGCAGCAAGCCCACTAGCACCACAGATACGCAGTATTTT
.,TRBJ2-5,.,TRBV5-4,CASSEGPGNQETQYF,TGTGCCAGCAGCGAAGGGCCAGGGAACCAAGAGACCCAGTACTTC
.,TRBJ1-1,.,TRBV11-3,CASSLDRNTEAFF,TGTGCCAGCAGCCTAGACCGGAACACTGAAGCTTTCTTT
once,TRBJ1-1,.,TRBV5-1,CASSWVGEGTEAFF,TGCGCCAGCAGCTGGGTAGGGGAGGGCACTGAAGCTTTCTTT
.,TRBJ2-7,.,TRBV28,CASSFVGGLDEQYF,TGTGCCAGCAGTTTTGTTGGGGGGCTGGACGAGCAGTACTTC
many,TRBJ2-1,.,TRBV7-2,CASSLGTRLYNEQFF,TGTGCCAGCAGCTTAGGCACGAGACTGTACAATGAGCAGTTCTTC
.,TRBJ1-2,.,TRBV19,CASSIAAAGGSYTF,TGTGCCAGTAGTATAGCGGCGGCGGGGGGAAGCTACACCTTC
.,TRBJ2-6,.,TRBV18,CASSPRTGSGANVLTF,TGTGCCAGCTCACCGAGAACAGGGTCTGGGGCCAACGTCCTGACTTTC
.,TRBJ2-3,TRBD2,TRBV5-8,CASSLGRVAGEDTQYF,TGTGCCAGCAGCCTGGGGCGGGTAGCGGGAGAAGATACGCAGTATTTT
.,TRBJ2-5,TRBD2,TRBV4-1,CASSPLLGGGPSETQYF,TGCGCCAGCAGCCCCCTCCTGGGGGGAGGGCCTTCGGAGACCCAGTACTTC
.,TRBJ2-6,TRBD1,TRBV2,CASSEMGQGIAGANVLTF,TGTGCCAGCAGTGAAATGGGACAGGGGATCGCTGGGGCCAACGTCCTGACTTTC
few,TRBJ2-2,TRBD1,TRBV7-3,CASSEGAARTGELFF,TGTGCCAGCAGCGAGGGGGCAGCCCGAACCGGGGAGCTGTTTTTT
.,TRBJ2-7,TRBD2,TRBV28,CASRIPGGLYEQYF,TGTGCCAGCAGAATACCGGGAGGACTATACGAGCAGTACTTC
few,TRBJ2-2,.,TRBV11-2,CASSQTEPPVAGELFF,TGTGCCAGCAGCCAGACAGAACCTCCTGTCGCCGGGGAGCTGTTTTTT
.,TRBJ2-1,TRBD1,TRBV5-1,CASSLQGAVTYNEQFF,TGCGCCAGCAGCCTACAGGGGGCCGTAACCTACAATGAGCAGTTCTTC
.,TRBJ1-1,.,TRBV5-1,CASSLTANTEAFF,TGCGCCAGCAGCTTAACAGCCAACACTGAAGCTTTCTTT
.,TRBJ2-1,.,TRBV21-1,CASSNPRTSGWDEQFF,TGTGCCAGCAGCAACCCCCGGACTAGCGGCTGGGATGAGCAGTTCTTC
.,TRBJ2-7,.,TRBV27,CASSSRQGIFQIYEQYF,TGTGCCAGCAGTTCCCGCCAAGGAATATTCCAGATCTACGAGCAGTACTTC
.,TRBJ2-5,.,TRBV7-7,CASSQGQETQYF,TGTGCCAGCAGCCAAGGGCAAGAGACCCAGTACTTC
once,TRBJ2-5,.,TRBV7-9,CASRPGVQETQYF,TGTGCCAGCAGACCCGGGGTACAAGAGACCCAGTACTTC
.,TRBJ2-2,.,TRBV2,CASRIRGAGELFF,TGTGCCAGCAGGATACGGGGTGCCGGGGAGCTGTTTTTT
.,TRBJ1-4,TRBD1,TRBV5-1,CASKSSGTGVEKLFF,TGCGCCAGCAAATCCTCCGGGACAGGGGTGGAAAAACTGTTTTTT
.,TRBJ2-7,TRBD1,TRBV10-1,CASSSGTGNYEQYF,TGCGCCAGCAGTTCCGGGACAGGGAACTACGAGCAGTACTTC
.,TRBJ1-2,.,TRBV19,CASSPVGQALGGYTF,TGTGCCAGTAGCCCCGTGGGGCAGGCCCTTGGTGGCTACACCTTC
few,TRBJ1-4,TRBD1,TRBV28,CASSSLQGQMEKLFF,TGTGCCAGCAGCTCCCTCCAGGGACAGATGGAAAAACTGTTTTTT
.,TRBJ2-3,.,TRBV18,CASSPPRGGTDTQYF,TGTGCCAGCTCACCACCGAGAGGTGGCACAGATACGCAGTATTTT
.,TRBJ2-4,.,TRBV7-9,CASSLARQGNIQYF,TGTGCCAGCAGCTTAGCGCGGCAGGGGAACATTCAGTACTTC
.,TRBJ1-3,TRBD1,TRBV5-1,CASSSGTEGNTIYF,TGCGCCAGCAGCTCAGGGACAGAAGGAAACACCATATATTTT
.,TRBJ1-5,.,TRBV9,CASSVDGARGQPQHF,TGTGCCAGCAGCGTAGACGGGGCACGAGGTCAGCCCCAGCATTTT
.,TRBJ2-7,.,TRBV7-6,CASSPPKGTNEQYF,TGTGCCAGCAGCCCTCCGAAGGGGACAAACGAGCAGTACTTC
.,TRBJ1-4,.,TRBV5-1,CASSPERGHNEKLFF,TGCGCCAGCAGCCCTGAACGGGGTCATAATGAAAAACTGTTTTTT
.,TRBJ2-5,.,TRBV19,CASSKGGVQTETQYF,TGTGCCAGTAGTAAGGGGGGAGTCCAAACAGAGACCCAGTACTTC
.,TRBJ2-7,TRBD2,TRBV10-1,CATSRAGSEQYF,TGCGCCACCTCCAGAGCGGGATCGGAGCAGTACTTC
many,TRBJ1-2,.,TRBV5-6,CASSFPGAGNYGYTF,TGTGCCAGCAGCTTTCCCGGGGCCGGGAACTATGGCTACACCTTC
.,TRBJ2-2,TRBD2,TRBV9,CASSVATSGRGTGELFF,TGTGCCAGCAGCGTAGCTACTAGCGGGAGAGGCACCGGGGAGCTGTTTTTT
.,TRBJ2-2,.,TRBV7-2,CASSPAGSRWELFF,TGTGCCAGCAGCCCTGCAGGTTCTCGATGGGAGCTGTTTTTT
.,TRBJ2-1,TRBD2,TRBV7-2,CASSTTVLAGSNEQFF,TGTGCCAGCAGCACCACCGTGCTAGCGGGGTCAAATGAGCAGTTCTTC
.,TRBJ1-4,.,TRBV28,CASRLTSLSEKLFF,TGTGCCAGCAGACTGACATCGCTATCAGAAAAACTGTTTTTT
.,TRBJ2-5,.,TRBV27,CASSTDGGSVIFGTQYF,TGTGCCAGCAGTACGGACGGGGGTTCTGTAATCTTTGGGACCCAGTACTTC
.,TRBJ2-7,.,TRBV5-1,CASSMTASYEQYF,TGCGCCAGCAGCATGACAGCATCCTACGAGCAGTACTTC
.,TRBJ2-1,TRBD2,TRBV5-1,CASSLSPAGGQFF,TGCGCCAGCAGCTTGTCTCCAGCGGGAGGGCAGTTCTTC
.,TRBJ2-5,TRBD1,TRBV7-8,CASSYSSGTGGWETQYF,TGTGCCAGCAGCTACTCTTCCGGGACAGGGGGCTGGGAGACCCAGTACTTC
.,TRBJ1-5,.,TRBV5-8,CASSFREGSNQPQHF,TGTGCCAGCAGCTTCCGGGAGGGTAGCAATCAGCCCCAGCATTTT
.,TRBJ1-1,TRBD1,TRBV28,CATYPGQTNTEAFF,TGTGCCACCTATCCGGGACAGACGAACACTGAAGCTTTCTTT
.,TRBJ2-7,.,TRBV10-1,CASSEQQGFSEQYF,TGCGCCAGCAGTGAGCAGCAGGGGTTTTCCGAGCAGTACTTC
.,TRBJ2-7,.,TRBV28,CASTGLAGGSYEQYF,TGTGCCAGCACGGGTCTAGCCGGGGGATCCTACGAGCAGTACTTC
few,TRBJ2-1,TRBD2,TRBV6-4,CASSEFRAGGGEQFF,TGTGCCAGCAGTGAATTTCGTGCCGGGGGGGGTGAGCAGTTCTTC
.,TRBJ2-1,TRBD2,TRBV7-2,CASSPTVLVAGGQFF,TGTGCCAGCAGCCCCACCGTTTTGGTAGCGGGAGGACAGTTCTTC
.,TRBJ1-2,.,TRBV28,CASGGGWGTSGYTF,TGTGCCAGCGGTGGAGGGTGGGGCACCAGTGGCTACACCTTC
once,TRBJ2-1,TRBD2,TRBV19,CASSNLAGGANEQFF,TGTGCCAGTAGTAATCTTGCGGGAGGTGCGAATGAGCAGTTCTTC
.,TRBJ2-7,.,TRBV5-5,CASSWREHEQYF,TGTGCCAGCAGCTGGAGGGAGCACGAGCAGTACTTC
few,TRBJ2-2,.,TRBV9,CASSTPGLLANTGELFF,TGTGCCAGCAGCACCCCGGGACTCCTAGCGAACACCGGGGAGCTGTTTTTT
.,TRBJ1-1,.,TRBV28,CASSPTPGQMNTEAFF,TGTGCCAGCAGTCCTACCCCGGGACAAATGAACACTGAAGCTTTCTTT
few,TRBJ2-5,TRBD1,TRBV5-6,CASSRDSGETQYF,TGTGCCAGCAGTAGGGACAGTGGGGAGACCCAGTACTTC